These 12 T cell receptor beta chains share one sample of origin, sequenced in a study of CD8+CD57+ T cells in acquired aplastic anemia. Researchers used genomic DNA as the template to profile TCR beta VDJ and CDR3. One entry per CDR3 protein, called by TCRdb with MiXCR from the reads. The sample lists roughly 180,000 distinct CDR3 sequences; roughly 64% were seen once. Sequenced input: sorted CD4+, CD8+, or CD8+CD57+ T cells (not recorded which) from PBMCs. All receptors derive from a human donor with severe aplastic anemia or a healthy control (not recorded which).

The chain employs TRBV11-1 and TRBJ2-5; unclear D gene. This CDR3 is built from 12 residues. Germline V lookup: CDR1 SGHAT, CDR2 FQDESV (reference sequence). V was cut by 3 bases and J by 5 bases, with 7 bases left in between. DNA of the CDR3: TGTGCCAGCAGCTTCTCGTGGGAGACCCAGTACTTC. It codes for CASSFSWETQYF.

The chain recombines TRBV29-1 with TRBJ2-3; TRBD2 aligns across 9 bases. Germline assignment: CDR1 SQVTM and CDR2 ANQGSEA. V lost 4 bases to trimming and J lost 2 bases; unmatched junction nucleotides: 4. The CDR3 has 14 amino acids. CDR3 sequence (DNA): TGCAGCGTTGTGGCTAGCGGGATCACAGATACGCAGTATTTT. It is translated as CSVVASGITDTQYF.

This clonotype occurred many times. CDR3 DNA sequence: TGTGCCAGCAGCTTGATGACGGGGTTTGGGTACAATGAGCAGTTCTTC. It is translated as CASSLMTGFGYNEQFF. The chain combines TRBV5-6 with TRBJ2-1; a possible D gene is TRBD2 (5 bases). The V end lost 1 base, the J end lost 4 bases, and 15 bases lay between the germline ends. The CDR3 sequence is 16 residues long. The germline V gene encodes CDR1 SGHDT and CDR2 YYEEEE.

J is TRBJ2-3 and V is TRBV10-3; 7 bases match TRBD1. The CDR3 length is 14 residues. CDR1 and CDR2 from the germline V gene are ENHRY and SYGVKD. V dropped 10 bases and J dropped 3; count of bases not matched to a gene: 10. This CDR3 reads CASRRQGPTDTQYF. DNA for the CDR3: TGTGCCAGCAGGCGACAGGGCCCTACAGATACGCAGTATTTT.

The table lists this clonotype with a count of one. The rearrangement links TRBV7-9 to TRBJ1-2; D is ambiguous. The CDR3 totals 15 residues. Germline V lookup: CDR1 SEHNR, CDR2 FQNEAQ (reference sequence). V shed 0 bases and J shed 4 bases, with 12 bases lying between them. CDR3 nucleotide sequence: TGTGCCAGCAGCTTAGCAGGGTCCGAATTCTATGGCTACACCTTC. It is translated as CASSLAGSEFYGYTF.

The chain couples TRBV25-1 to TRBJ1-1, with a tentative D call TRBD1 (6 bases). The CDR3 is 12 residues long. The germline V gene has CDR1 MGHDK and CDR2 SYGVNS. V was cut by 6 bases and J by 11 bases, with 16 bases left in between. CDR3 sequence: CASRRGDSGAFF. Here the CDR3 DNA reads TGTGCCAGCAGAAGGGGGGACTCAGGTGCTTTCTTT. The full variable domain, its missing parts supplied by reference TRBV25-1 and TRBJ1-1, is EADIYQTPRYLVIGTGKKITLECSQTMGHDKMYWYQQDPGMELHLIHYSYGVNSTEKGDLSSESTVSRIRTEHFPLTLESARPSHTSQYLCASRRGDSGAFFGQGTRLTVV.

This sequence joins TRBV7-3 and TRBJ1-6; 8 nucleotides line up with TRBD1. With 5 bases clipped from V and 10 bases from J, the junction kept 4 bases outside the gene matches. Germline V gene sequence: CDR1 SGHTA, CDR2 FQGTGA. This CDR3 is 13 amino acids long. In DNA, the CDR3 is TGTGCCAGCAGCCTAAACAGGGGGTCACCCCTCCACTTT. Protein: CASSLNRGSPLHF.

The chain links TRBV20-1 to TRBJ2-7; a possible D gene is TRBD2 (5 bases). Germline CDR1 is DFQATT and CDR2 is SNEGSKA (reference sequence). V was cut by 6 bases and J by 0 bases, with 18 bases left in between. CDR3 size: 15 residues. The CDR3 bases are TGCAGTGCGGAAGACTGGGAGAACGGCTCCTACGAGCAGTACTTC. Its protein product is CSAEDWENGSYEQYF.

Regarding this clonotype: At one boundary the junction diverges from the germline segment, which might be a read error. The chain is built from TRBV5-6 and TRBJ1-2; D might be TRBD1 (6 bases). Germline assignment: CDR1 SGHDT and CDR2 YYEEEE. The CDR3 extends over 13 amino acids. The CDR3, as DNA: TGTGCCGGCAGCCGAGCAGGGGCCTATGGCTACACCTTC. Protein sequence: CAGSRAGAYGYTF.

The V call is TRBV10-3, the J call TRBJ1-5, with a possible D match to TRBD1 (5 bases). Deletions cut 0 bases from V and 4 bases from J, with 13 bases between. Germline CDR1 is ENHRY and CDR2 is SYGVKD. CDR3 length equals 16 residues. The CDR3 DNA follows: TGTGCCATCAGTGAGTCTTGGGGGTCAGTGAATCAGCCCCAGCATTTT. It codes for CAISESWGSVNQPQHF.

The rearrangement links TRBV25-1 to TRBJ1-1; possibly TRBD1 for D (6 bases). CDR3 length: 15 amino acids. V gave up 3 bases and J gave up 0 bases, with 11 bases separating them. Germline V gene data show CDR1 as MGHDK and CDR2 as SYGVNS. For the CDR3, the DNA is TGTGCCAGCAGTGAGTTTACAGGGTTGAACACTGAAGCTTTCTTT. It is translated as CASSEFTGLNTEAFF.

This chain links TRBV7-9 with TRBJ1-5; D is undetermined. Germline V gene lookup returns CDR1 SEHNR and CDR2 FQNEAQ (reference sequence). The CDR3 has 14 residues. The V end lost 0 bases, the J end lost 3 bases, and 6 bases lay between the germline ends. In DNA form, the CDR3 reads TGTGCCAGCAGCTTAGCAGGGCTCAATCAGCCCCAGCATTTT. Translating gives CASSLAGLNQPQHF.